The rows below give T cell receptor beta chains drawn from one sample of a study of OX40 agonist ivuxolimab in advanced cancers. The data were produced by immunoSEQ multiplex PCR, yet TCRdb's version contains in-frame clones alone and is incomplete. The profile shows about 100,000 clones, 85% to 90% of them singletons. Material: CD4+ or CD8+ T cells sorted from blood, obtained in a trial of the OX40 agonist ivuxolimab. The receptors were gathered from an adult with an advanced solid tumor such as melanoma, head and neck, liver or kidney cancer. Each CDR3 is given with its conserved first and last residue. A D gene is named only where the DNA matches it firmly. Clone size is not always given. Where it is, it says once, few, many or a class for expanded clones.

DNA,CDR3,size,D,J,V
TGCGCCAGCAAAAGGGGGGTGAGGTGGGTCGAGCAGTACTTC,CASKRGVRWVEQYF,-,-,TRBJ2-7,TRBV23-1
TGTGCCAGCAGCTCCGTTCCCCTGACAGCCCGCTACGAGCAGTACTTC,CASSSVPLTARYEQYF,-,-,TRBJ2-7,TRBV7-2
TGTGCCAGCAGTTCCCCAGTCGGGAGAGGGGATACGCAGTATTTT,CASSSPVGRGDTQYF,-,-,TRBJ2-3,TRBV6-6
TGTGCCAGCAGGGGGGCAGGGGCGAGGGGCTACACCTTC,CASRGAGARGYTF,-,-,TRBJ1-2,TRBV2
TGTGCCAGCAGCTTAGGACGGGAGACCCAGTACTTC,CASSLGRETQYF,-,-,TRBJ2-5,TRBV7-9
TGCGCCAGCAGCTTGGACGAGGGGTACGAAAAACTGTTTTTT,CASSLDEGYEKLFF,-,-,TRBJ1-4,TRBV5-1
TGCGCCAGCAGCCAGGGCCCGGGGGGAATTAATGAAAAACTGTTTTTT,CASSQGPGGINEKLFF,-,-,TRBJ1-4,TRBV5-1
TGTGCCAGCAGAGGGGTAGGGAGGAACACCGGGGAGCTGTTTTTT,CASRGVGRNTGELFF,-,-,TRBJ2-2,TRBV2
TGTGCCAGCTCACCGGTTTATAACTATGGCTACACCTTC,CASSPVYNYGYTF,-,-,TRBJ1-2,TRBV18
TGTGCCAGCACCCCCTGGAGGGGCCGGAGGACCAACACAGATACGCAGTATTTT,CASTPWRGRRTNTDTQYF,-,-,TRBJ2-3,TRBV7-9
TGTGCCAGCAGCCCTCTTTGGGGCCGAATTTCCTACAATGAGCAGTTCTTC,CASSPLWGRISYNEQFF,-,-,TRBJ2-1,TRBV7-9
TGTGCCTGGTCATCCAGTCTCGGAGGACTCAACTACGAGCAGTACTTC,CAWSSSLGGLNYEQYF,-,-,TRBJ2-7,TRBV30
TGCAGCGTTGCAGAGCCGGTGAACACTGAAGCTTTCTTT,CSVAEPVNTEAFF,-,-,TRBJ1-1,TRBV29-1
TGCGCCAGCAGCATCGGGACAGTGAACACTGAAGCTTTCTTT,CASSIGTVNTEAFF,-,TRBD1,TRBJ1-1,TRBV5-1
TGTGCCAGCAGTGAAATCGGAAACACCATATATTTT,CASSEIGNTIYF,few,-,TRBJ1-3,TRBV2
TGTGCCATCAGTGAAAGGGGGACCATGAACACTGAAGCTTTCTTT,CAISERGTMNTEAFF,-,-,TRBJ1-1,TRBV10-3
TGTGCCTGCTCGGGACAGCTGAACACTGAAGCTTTCTTT,CACSGQLNTEAFF,once,TRBD1,TRBJ1-1,TRBV30
TGTGCCAGCAGCCAATTCCTTTCTACCGGGGAGCTGTTTTTT,CASSQFLSTGELFF,-,-,TRBJ2-2,TRBV14
TGTGCCAGCAGCTTAGCGGGTGGAATCGAGCAGTACTTC,CASSLAGGIEQYF,-,-,TRBJ2-7,TRBV7-9
TGTGCCAGCAGTGAATTCGGAGTCGGGGGACGCACTGAAGCTTTCTTT,CASSEFGVGGRTEAFF,-,-,TRBJ1-1,TRBV2
TGTGCCAGCAGCTTATTCAGTGGCAATGAGCAGTTCTTC,CASSLFSGNEQFF,-,-,TRBJ2-1,TRBV7-9
TGTGCTAGTGGTTTGGTATCCCAGGGGCCTTCCTACGAGCAGTACTTC,CASGLVSQGPSYEQYF,-,-,TRBJ2-7,TRBV12-5
TGCGCCAGCAGCTCACAGGGAGGCCTTGAAAAACTGTTTTTT,CASSSQGGLEKLFF,once,-,TRBJ1-4,TRBV5-1
TGTGCCAGCAGCGCGGAAGGGAGGCGGGCAGAGACCCAGTACTTC,CASSAEGRRAETQYF,-,-,TRBJ2-5,TRBV5-8
TGTGCCTGGAGCCTACGGCACGAGCAGTACTTC,CAWSLRHEQYF,-,-,TRBJ2-7,TRBV30
TGTGCCAGCAGCCCCGGGTTGGATACGCAGTATTTT,CASSPGLDTQYF,-,-,TRBJ2-3,TRBV9
TGTGCCAGCAGCTTATCGGCGGCAGGGACGGGAGGAAACACCATATATTTT,CASSLSAAGTGGNTIYF,-,-,TRBJ1-3,TRBV7-2
TGCGCCAGCAGCCAAGATCCGGGGGACAGGGGGCCAGAGGAGACCCAGTACTTC,CASSQDPGDRGPEETQYF,-,TRBD1,TRBJ2-5,TRBV4-1
TGCAGCGTTTTAACCGGGGAGCTGTTTTTT,CSVLTGELFF,-,-,TRBJ2-2,TRBV29-1
TGCGCCAGCAGCTATCAGGGGAGATCCTACAATGAGCAGTTCTTC,CASSYQGRSYNEQFF,-,-,TRBJ2-1,TRBV5-1
TGTGCCAGCAGCTTCGGAACCGTCTACGAGCAGTACTTC,CASSFGTVYEQYF,-,-,TRBJ2-7,TRBV5-5
TGTGCCAGTACCCCGGACAGGGGAGGAGGTAGCAATCAGCCCCAGCATTTT,CASTPDRGGGSNQPQHF,-,TRBD1,TRBJ1-5,TRBV19
TGTGCCAGCAACTATCGGCTTGAAGAGACCCAGTACTTC,CASNYRLEETQYF,once,-,TRBJ2-5,TRBV9
TGTGCCAGCAGCTTAGGTCCGGGACAGATCTACGAGCAGTACTTC,CASSLGPGQIYEQYF,-,TRBD1,TRBJ2-7,TRBV7-2
TGTGCCAGCAGCCCCACGGGGGAAGAGACCCAGTACTTC,CASSPTGEETQYF,-,-,TRBJ2-5,TRBV5-8
TGTGCCAGTAGTATTGGGGGGGGTTTTGCAGATACGCAGTATTTT,CASSIGGGFADTQYF,-,TRBD2,TRBJ2-3,TRBV19
TGTGCCAGCAGCGGGACAGGGTCGGCGGGGGAGCTGTTTTTT,CASSGTGSAGELFF,-,TRBD1,TRBJ2-2,TRBV5-4
TGTGCCAGCTCACCACCCCGACAGGGGGGCTCCTACGAGCAGTACTTC,CASSPPRQGGSYEQYF,-,TRBD1,TRBJ2-7,TRBV18
TGTGCCAGTAGTATTACAGGGCAAAAACTGTTTTTT,CASSITGQKLFF,-,-,TRBJ1-4,TRBV19
TGCGCCAGCAGCCAAGCAGGGGCTGGAAACACCATATATTTT,CASSQAGAGNTIYF,-,-,TRBJ1-3,TRBV4-3